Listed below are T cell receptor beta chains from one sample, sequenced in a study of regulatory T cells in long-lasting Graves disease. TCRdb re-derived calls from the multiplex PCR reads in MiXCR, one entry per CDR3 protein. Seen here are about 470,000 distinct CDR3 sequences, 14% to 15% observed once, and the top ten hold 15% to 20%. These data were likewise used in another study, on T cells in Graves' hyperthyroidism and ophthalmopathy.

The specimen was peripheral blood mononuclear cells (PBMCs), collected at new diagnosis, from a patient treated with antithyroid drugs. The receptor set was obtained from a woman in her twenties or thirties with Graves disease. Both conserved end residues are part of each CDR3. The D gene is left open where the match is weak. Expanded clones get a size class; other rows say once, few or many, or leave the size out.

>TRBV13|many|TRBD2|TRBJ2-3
TGTGCCAGCAGCACCCACGCGGGAGTGGTAGATACGCAGTATTTT
CASSTHAGVVDTQYF
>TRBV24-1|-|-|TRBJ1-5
TGTGCCACCGCGGACAGTTTTAGCAATCAGCCCCAGCATTTT
CATADSFSNQPQHF
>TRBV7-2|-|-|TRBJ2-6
TGTGCCAGCAGTGGAGGGGGAGACGGGGCCAACGTCCTGACTTTC
CASSGGGDGANVLTF
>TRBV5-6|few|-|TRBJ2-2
TGTGCCAGCAGCCCCGACAGGGAGGCGGTCACCGGGGAGCTGTTTTTT
CASSPDREAVTGELFF
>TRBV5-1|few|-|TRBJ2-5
TGCGCCAGCAGCTTGGTGGGGAGGAAACACCAAGAGACCCAGTACTTC
CASSLVGRKHQETQYF
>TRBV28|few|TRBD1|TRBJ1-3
TGTGCCAGCAGTTTGACAGGGGGCGGGCTAAGGTCTGGAAACACCATATATTTT
CASSLTGGGLRSGNTIYF
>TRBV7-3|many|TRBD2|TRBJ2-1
TGTGCCAGCAGCTTAACAGCGGGAGAGTACAATGAGCAGTTCTTC
CASSLTAGEYNEQFF
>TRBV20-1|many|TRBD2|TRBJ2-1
TGCAGTGCTGTAACGTCCGGGACTAGCGCTTACAATGAGCAGTTCTTC
CSAVTSGTSAYNEQFF
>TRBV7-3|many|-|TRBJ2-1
TGTGCCAGCAGCATGAGGGTGTCCAATGAGCAGTTCTTC
CASSMRVSNEQFF
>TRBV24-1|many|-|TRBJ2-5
TGTGCCACCAGTGAAGGGGTAATGTACCAAGAGACCCAGTACTTC
CATSEGVMYQETQYF
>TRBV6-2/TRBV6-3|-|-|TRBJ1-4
TGTGCCAGCTTCTCTCCTAGCGAGAGAAAACTGTTTTTT
CASFSPSERKLFF
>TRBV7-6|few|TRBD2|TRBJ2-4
TGTGCCAGCAGCTTAGAGACGGGGGGTCCACGGAACATTCAGTACTTC
CASSLETGGPRNIQYF
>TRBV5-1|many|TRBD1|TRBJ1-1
TGCGCCAGCAGCTTGGGCGGGACAGCTAACACTGAAGCTTTCTTT
CASSLGGTANTEAFF
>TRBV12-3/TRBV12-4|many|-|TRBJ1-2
TGTGCCAGCAGTCCTAGAACGTACTATGGCTACACCTTC
CASSPRTYYGYTF
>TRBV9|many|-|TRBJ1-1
TGTGCCAGCAGCGTAGGATTAACGAGTGGGAACACTGAAGCTTTCTTT
CASSVGLTSGNTEAFF
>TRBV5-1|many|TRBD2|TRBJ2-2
TGCGCCAGCAGCTTGGGCGGACTAGCGGGAGCCAACGGGGAGCTGTTTTTT
CASSLGGLAGANGELFF
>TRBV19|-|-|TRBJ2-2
TGTGCCAGTAGTATAAAAAACACCGGGGAGCTGTTTTTT
CASSIKNTGELFF
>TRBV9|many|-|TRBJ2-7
TGTGCCAGCAGCGTAGAGCAGGGGAACAACGAGCAGTACTTC
CASSVEQGNNEQYF
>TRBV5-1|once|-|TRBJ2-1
TGCGCCAGCAGCTTGACACTAGACACTTCCTACAATGAGCGGTTCTTC
CASSLTLDTSYNERFF
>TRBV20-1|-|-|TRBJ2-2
TGCAGTTATAGGGGTAACACCGGGGAGCTGTTTTTT
CSYRGNTGELFF